This TCR beta chain was retrieved from a study of shared clonotypes between healthy human individuals. Findings and caveats of the study: Between a few donors, naive CD4 clonotypes were shared at a level of about 5%. Owing to a small donor count, the genetic and exposure-history diversity represented was limited.

Positively selected for CCR7, the CD45RO-negative cells used as naive CD8 cells excluded terminally differentiated effector memory CD45RA+ cells. Measured with immunoSEQ multiplex PCR; TCRdb has only the in-frame clones, and not every one. This sample has approximately 2,000,000 clones, with around 93% found just once. V was cut by 8 bases and J by 0 bases, with 16 bases left in between. The CDR3 runs to 15 residues. CDR1 MNHEY and CDR2 SMNVEV come from the germline V gene (reference sequence). This clone was detected once. Its specificity is not known. The sequence derives from a man younger than 35 in good health. Some clones in this sample may be carry-over from other donors' samples. The sample comprised naive CD8+ T cells from PBMCs. This chain uses TRBV27 with TRBJ1-1; tentatively, D is TRBD1 (5 bases). DNA of the CDR3: TGTGCCAGCGGGGCCATGGGGGTCATGAACACTGAAGCTTTCTTT. It translates to CASGAMGVMNTEAFF.